A single sample gave rise to the 14 T cell receptor beta chains below, sequenced in a study of blood T cell repertoires in COVID-19. TCRdb's table, derived via immunoSEQ multiplex PCR, lists solely in-frame clones and lacks some. The sample has fewer than 130,000 clones, nearly 90% seen once. Sequenced material: peripheral blood. These receptors were collected from a human donor in a cohort sampled during active COVID-19.

The chain couples TRBV29-1 to TRBJ2-3, with D possibly matching TRBD2 (6 bases). The CDR3 length is 13 residues. The germline gives CDR1 SQVTM, CDR2 ANQGSEA. Trimming stripped 5 bases from V and 6 bases from J, with 15 bases between. CDR3 DNA: TGCAGCGTTTCGGGAGCCGAATGGGATACGCAGTATTTT. Protein: CSVSGAEWDTQYF.

The chain recombines TRBV20-1 with TRBJ2-1, with TRBD1 identical over 10 bases. The CDR3 is made up of 15 amino acids. V shed 3 bases, J shed 7 bases, and the junction held 9 bases outside the gene matches. Germline CDR1 DFQATT, CDR2 SNEGSKA (reference sequence). The CDR3 nucleotides read TGCAGTGCTAGTAATAGACAGGGGGCAAGTAATGAGCAGTTCTTC. The encoded protein is CSASNRQGASNEQFF.

The CDR3 protein is CASSFGLLSGNTIYF. CDR3 DNA: TGTGCCAGCAGCTTTGGCCTGCTCTCTGGAAACACCATATATTTT. The V gene is TRBV5-8, the J gene TRBJ1-3; D not resolved. CDR1 and CDR2 (germline): SGHTS, YDEGEE. This CDR3 is 15 amino acids long. The V and J ends lost 2 bases and 0 bases respectively, with 9 bases between them.

The rearrangement links TRBV9 to TRBJ1-3; D gene ambiguous. The CDR3 runs to 15 residues. V was pared by 4 bases and J by 0 bases, with 11 bases between. Germline V lookup: CDR1 SGDLS, CDR2 YYNGEE. The CDR3 DNA sequence: TGTGCCAGCAGCCCAGAAGCAGGCTCTGGAAACACCATATATTTT. Protein: CASSPEAGSGNTIYF. Using reference TRBV9 and TRBJ1-3 for the parts outside the CDR3, the full variable domain is DSGVTQTPKHLITATGQRVTLRCSPRSGDLSVYWYQQSLDQGLQFLIQYYNGEERAKGNILERFSAQQFPDLHSELNLSSLELGDSALYFCASSPEAGSGNTIYFGEGSWLTVV.

The J gene is TRBJ1-2, the V gene TRBV6-5; D gene ambiguous. Germline V gene data show CDR1 as MNHEY and CDR2 as SVGAGI. This CDR3 comprises 15 residues. The ends were cut back, 6 bases at V and 2 bases at J, with 16 bases in the middle. The CDR3 DNA sequence: TGTGCCAGCAGCCTCTCCTGGGCACAAAACTATGGCTACACCTTC. Amino acids: CASSLSWAQNYGYTF.

CDR3 residues: CASSEQGYEQYF. The CDR3 coding sequence is TGTGCCAGCAGTGAACAGGGCTACGAGCAGTACTTC. The chain links TRBV6-1 to TRBJ2-7; weak D call: TRBD1 (5 bases). Germline CDR1 is MNHNS and CDR2 is SASEGT. Trimming took off 2 bases at V and 3 bases at J, with 5 bases between the two ends. The length of the CDR3 is 12 residues.

The gene calls are TRBV7-9 and TRBJ2-1; 7 bases are a match to TRBD1. The V segment lost 5 bases and the J segment 3 bases; nucleotides outside the gene matches: 10. The CDR3 spans 16 residues. Germline V gives CDR1 SEHNR, CDR2 FQNEAQ (reference sequence). CDR3 bases: TGTGCCAGCAGCCCCCGACAGGGTTGGAACTACAATGAGCAGTTCTTC. It encodes CASSPRQGWNYNEQFF. Based on the CDR3 plus reference TRBV7-9 and TRBJ2-1, the full variable domain is DTGVSQNPRHKITKRGQNVTFRCDPISEHNRLYWYRQTLGQGPEFLTYFQNEAQLEKSRLLSDRFSAERPKGSFSTLEIQRTEQGDSAMYLCASSPRQGWNYNEQFFGPGTRLTVL.

V usage is TRBV9 and J usage is TRBJ2-6; 11 bases fit TRBD1. CDR1 is SGDLS, CDR2 YYNGEE, per germline. This CDR3 has 18 residues. V trimming: 4 bases; J trimming: 2 bases; junction bases outside the gene matches: 8. The CDR3 coding sequence is TGTGCCAGCAGCCTACCCGGGACAGGGGGGGCTGGGGCCAACGTCCTGACTTTC. It codes for CASSLPGTGGAGANVLTF.

The chain carries TRBV14 and TRBJ1-1; 8 nucleotides align to TRBD1. With V trimmed by 6 bases and J by 5 bases, 8 bases remained unmatched. Per germline, CDR1 SGHDN and CDR2 FVKESK. CDR3 length: 14 amino acids. In DNA form, the CDR3 reads TGTGCCAGCAGACCAGGGGGCGCGGGAACTGAAGCTTTCTTT. This codes for CASRPGGAGTEAFF.

V gene TRBV28 combines with J gene TRBJ1-5, with unresolved D. The CDR3 runs 14 residues. The V gene lost 5 bases and the J gene lost 6 bases, with 14 bases spanning the gap. CDR1 is MDHEN and CDR2 is SYDVKM in the germline V gene. DNA of the CDR3: TGTGCCAGCAGTCGGTGGGAGGGCACTCAGCCCCAGCATTTT. It yields the protein CASSRWEGTQPQHF.

This chain joins TRBV28 and TRBJ1-5; 11 bases map to TRBD1. The CDR3 is made up of 19 amino acids. V lost 5 bases to trimming and J lost 5 bases; unmatched junction nucleotides: 17. Germline assignment: CDR1 MDHEN and CDR2 SYDVKM. The chain's CDR3 is CASSPWVGGQGAGDQPQHF. CDR3 bases: TGTGCCAGCAGTCCGTGGGTGGGCGGACAGGGGGCAGGAGATCAGCCCCAGCATTTT.

CDR3 DNA sequence: TGCAGCGTCCGGGGGGGGAATGGCAATCAGCCCCAGCATTTT. It codes for CSVRGGNGNQPQHF. The chain joins TRBV29-1 to TRBJ1-5; TRBD1 might be the D (5 bases). The CDR3 loop spans 14 amino acids. The V gene lost 6 bases and the J gene lost 2 bases, with 14 bases spanning the gap. The V gene's germline CDR1 is SQVTM and CDR2 ANQGSEA.

For this clone: Its ends do not fully match the called genes, so a read error is possible. This chain joins TRBV30 and TRBJ1-4, with 10 bases identical to TRBD1. This CDR3 is 13 amino acids long. The germline V gene encodes CDR1 GTSNPN and CDR2 SVGIG (reference sequence). The CDR3 sequence: CAWDRGPNEKLFF. DNA of the CDR3: TGTGCCTGGGACAGGGGGCCTAACGAAAAACTGTTTTTT.

The V call is TRBV6-1, the J call TRBJ2-7; possibly TRBD2 for D (6 bases). Trimming took 2 bases from V and 7 from J, leaving 12 bases between them. The germline gives CDR1 MNHNS, CDR2 SASEGT. This CDR3 is built from 13 residues. The CDR3 is CASSETVGREQYF. As DNA, the CDR3 is TGTGCCAGCAGTGAAACTGTGGGGAGGGAGCAGTACTTC.